The rows below give T cell receptor beta chains drawn from one sample of a study of vaccination and CD4 T cells after COVID-19. These receptors have no identified antigens. One entry per CDR3 protein results from TCRdb running MiXCR on the PCR reads. The profile shows about 30,000 distinct CDR3 sequences, about 35% of them singletons. Sample: CD4+ T cells from blood, cultured in vitro, taken about 7 months after SARS-CoV-2 vaccination. The source of these receptors is a human donor who had recovered from COVID-19. CDR3s include the opening cysteine and the closing phenylalanine or tryptophan. The D gene is left open where the match is weak. Rows give clone size only sometimes, using once, few, many, or a class for an expanded clone.

d_call | clone_size | j_call | v_call | cdr3_nt | cdr3_aa
TRBD1 | few | TRBJ1-6 | TRBV20-1 | TGCAGTGCTAGAGATCAGGGGGCGCACTCACCCCTCCACTTT | CSARDQGAHSPLHF
NA | few | TRBJ1-1 | TRBV24-1 | TGTGCCACCAGTGGCCCAACCGCCCCAGGGTCTACATCCTCAATGAACACTGAAGCTTTCTTT | CATSGPTAPGSTSSMNTEAFF
NA | NA | TRBJ2-7 | TRBV20-1 | TGCAGTGCTAGAGTCTCGTTGTCCTACGAGCAGTACTTC | CSARVSLSYEQYF
TRBD1 | NA | TRBJ2-3 | TRBV28 | TGTGCCAGCAGTGAGACAGGGGGCGGGGGCCCCGGACCCACAGATACGCAGTATTTT | CASSETGGGGPGPTDTQYF
NA | few | TRBJ1-1 | TRBV20-1 | TGCAGTGCTAGGCGAGGCTCCACCTTGGGCACTGAAGCTTTCTTT | CSARRGSTLGTEAFF
TRBD2 | few | TRBJ2-1 | TRBV6-4 | TGTGCCAGCAGTGACTCGGGCGGGAGGGCCTCTAATGAGCAGTTCTTC | CASSDSGGRASNEQFF
NA | NA | TRBJ1-1 | TRBV7-9 | TGTGCCAGCAGCCCTATGACGCGAGGGAGGAACACTGAAGCTTTCTTT | CASSPMTRGRNTEAFF
NA | few | TRBJ2-7 | TRBV19 | TGTGCCAGTAGCGGGAGCTCCCCCTACGAGCAGTACTTC | CASSGSSPYEQYF
NA | NA | TRBJ2-6 | TRBV28 | TGTGCCAGCAGTTCAGGGGGGCCGCCCTCTGGGGCCAACGTCCTGACTTTC | CASSSGGPPSGANVLTF
TRBD1 | few | TRBJ2-7 | TRBV20-1 | TGCAGTGCTAGACCAACTCCGGGACAGGGAACCTACGAGCAGTACTTC | CSARPTPGQGTYEQYF
NA | NA | TRBJ2-3 | TRBV7-2 | TGTGCCAGCAGCTTAGCCGGCGTCTACACAGATACGCAGTATTTT | CASSLAGVYTDTQYF
NA | NA | TRBJ1-1 | TRBV7-8 | TGTGCCAGCAGCTTAGCCCGGGTCTCTATAGACACTGAAGCTTTCTTT | CASSLARVSIDTEAFF
TRBD1 | NA | TRBJ2-7 | TRBV28 | TGTGCCAGCAGTTTATCCAGATTTGCCGGGACAGGGGTGCACGAGCAGTACTTC | CASSLSRFAGTGVHEQYF
NA | NA | TRBJ2-1 | TRBV7-9 | TGTGCCAGCGGGGTTTATGAGCAGTTCTTC | CASGVYEQFF
TRBD1 | NA | TRBJ1-1 | TRBV2 | TGTGCCAGCAGTTACCAGGGGGCCGGGACTGAAGCTTTCTTT | CASSYQGAGTEAFF
NA | NA | TRBJ2-3 | TRBV2 | TGTGCCAGCAGTGAAGTTTCTGGGGCAGATACGCAGTATTTT | CASSEVSGADTQYF
NA | NA | TRBJ2-5 | TRBV28 | TGTGCCAGCCAATTCAACGAGGGGCAAGAGACCCAGTACTTC | CASQFNEGQETQYF
TRBD1 | NA | TRBJ2-3 | TRBV5-1 | TGCGCCAGCAGCTTACAGGGGGCACGCACAGATACGCAGTATTTT | CASSLQGARTDTQYF
TRBD2 | NA | TRBJ2-1 | TRBV28 | TGTGCCAGCAGTTCCGGGACTAGCGGGAGAAATGAGCAGTTCTTC | CASSSGTSGRNEQFF
NA | few | TRBJ2-5 | TRBV20-1 | TGCAGTGCTAGAGGGCTAGACGGGGCAGAGACCCAGTACTTC | CSARGLDGAETQYF
TRBD2 | few | TRBJ2-7 | TRBV20-1 | TGCAGTGCTACTAGCGGGAGCTACGAGCAGTACTTC | CSATSGSYEQYF
TRBD2 | NA | TRBJ2-3 | TRBV7-8 | TGTGCCAGTTCACTAGCGGGCCACCTCACAGATACGCAGTATTTT | CASSLAGHLTDTQYF
NA | NA | TRBJ2-5 | TRBV19 | TGTGCCAGTAGTTTAAACTTCAACGGGGTGCAAGAGACCCAGTACTTC | CASSLNFNGVQETQYF
TRBD1 | few | TRBJ1-2 | TRBV20-1 | TGCAGTGCTAGAGGAGCGAGTGGAGGGGACAGGGGAGAGGGCTACACCTTC | CSARGASGGDRGEGYTF
NA | few | TRBJ2-7 | TRBV7-9 | TGTGCCAGCAGCTTTGGGGCCCTTAGCTCCTACGAGCAGTACTTC | CASSFGALSSYEQYF
TRBD1 | NA | TRBJ2-7 | TRBV15 | TGTGCCACCAGCAGAGACCGGACAGGGGCAGACGAGCAGTACTTC | CATSRDRTGADEQYF
NA | NA | TRBJ1-6 | TRBV21-1 | TGTGCCAGCAGCAAGCTGGGATTGTGTAATTCACCCCTCCACTTT | CASSKLGLCNSPLHF
NA | NA | TRBJ2-2 | TRBV2 | TGTGCCAGCACCGGCAGTACGAACACCGGGGAGCTGTTTTTT | CASTGSTNTGELFF
NA | once | TRBJ2-1 | TRBV20-1 | TGCAGTGCTACAGTCAGTAATAATGAGCAGTTCTTC | CSATVSNNEQFF
NA | NA | TRBJ2-5 | TRBV18 | TGTGCCAGCTCACCATCAAGGGGAGAGACCCAGTACTTC | CASSPSRGETQYF
NA | NA | TRBJ2-5 | TRBV25-1 | TGTGCCAGCAGTGAAGGAGCGAGAGAGACCCAGTACTTC | CASSEGARETQYF
TRBD1 | NA | TRBJ2-5 | TRBV10-3 | TGTGCCACAATGGGACAGCTACGACAAGAGACCCAGTACTTC | CATMGQLRQETQYF
NA | NA | TRBJ1-5 | TRBV20-1 | TGCAGTGCTTCTAGGTTGGATCAGCCCCAGCATTTT | CSASRLDQPQHF
TRBD1 | NA | TRBJ2-7 | TRBV6-2/TRBV6-3 | TGTGCCGGCAGGACCGGGACAGGGGGACTCTACGAGCAGTACTTC | CAGRTGTGGLYEQYF
TRBD1 | NA | TRBJ1-2 | TRBV20-1 | TGCAGTGCTAGAGGTGGGACAGGGGGTGAACCCTATGGCTACACCTTC | CSARGGTGGEPYGYTF
NA | few | TRBJ1-1 | TRBV28 | TGTGCCAGCAGTTGGGCGGCGGGGGCGGGGAACACTGAAGCTTTCTTT | CASSWAAGAGNTEAFF
TRBD2 | NA | TRBJ2-5 | TRBV20-1 | TGCAGTGCTAGTGTAGCGGGAGGGCCAGGGGAGACCCAGTACTTC | CSASVAGGPGETQYF
TRBD2 | NA | TRBJ2-3 | TRBV19 | TGTGCCAGTAGGACTAGCAGCACAGATACGCAGTATTTT | CASRTSSTDTQYF
NA | NA | TRBJ2-5 | TRBV19 | TGTGCCAGTAGTACCAGTCACCAAGAGACCCAGTACTTC | CASSTSHQETQYF
NA | NA | TRBJ2-1 | TRBV18 | TGTGCCAGCTCACCCCGCCCCCAACAGTGGGTGGACAATGAGCAGTTCTTC | CASSPRPQQWVDNEQFF
TRBD1 | NA | TRBJ1-6 | TRBV19 | TGTGCCAGTAGTACGGACAGGAGCTCCTATAATTCACCCCTCCACTTT | CASSTDRSSYNSPLHF
TRBD1 | few | TRBJ1-1 | TRBV7-9 | TGTGCCAGCAGCAGCCCAACAGGGGGCAGAACTGAAGCTTTCTTT | CASSSPTGGRTEAFF